This T cell receptor (beta chain) was captured by sequencing in a study of T cell repertoires in cytomegalovirus infection. Background on the study: Through public TCR beta signatures, both CMV infection and matching HLA type were indicated.

The CDR3 consists of 12 residues. Germline CDR1 and CDR2: LGHNT and FRNRAP. Note on this clonotype: Its antigen remains unknown. A read error may be the cause here, since a much bigger clone is one base away.

General study results and limits: CMV-specific TCR beta clonotypes restricted by HLA-C were the ones dominating the ex vivo response.

TCRdb recomputed calls from the reads with MiXCR, one row per CDR3 protein. The table lists about 600,000 distinct CDR3 sequences, 20% to 25% of them singletons. Material for sequencing was CD8+ T cells from PBMCs. The receptor's source is a human donor in good health (CMV status not recorded). Some clones in this sample may be carry-over from other donors' samples. V and J are TRBV12-5 and TRBJ1-1, with 8 bases identical to TRBD1. Written as DNA, the CDR3 is TGTGCTCGTGGTCCCGGGACAGGTGAAGCTTTCTTT. It encodes CARGPGTGEAFF.